This TCR beta chain was sequenced during a study of blood T cells in healthy people across ages. This clonotype was found many times. CDR3 length: 13 amino acids. Germline V gives CDR1 SGHAT, CDR2 FQNNGV. With 6 bases removed from V and 5 bases from J, the gap between germline ends came to 13 bases. Through a sample-barcoded 5' primer and a J-beta primer mix, a second PCR was run for roughly 7 to 11 cycles. Via MiXCR, TCRdb re-called the 5' RACE reads, giving one row per CDR3 protein. The repertoire holds about 840,000 distinct CDR3 sequences, around 29% seen once, with 10% in the top ten. The same sample was also used in a study of T cells of mothers and their children. That source adds: For cDNA synthesis, the complete extracted RNA was used (about 1.4 ug per 15 ul).

The sequenced sample was blood. The clonotype originates from a woman in her thirties or forties in good health. The chain is built from TRBV11-2 and TRBJ2-5; no reliable D call. The CDR3 coding sequence is TGTGCCAGCAGTTACACGTTGGAGGAGACCCAGTACTTC. Translated, it gives CASSYTLEETQYF. The variable domain in full, completed from reference TRBV11-2 and TRBJ2-5, reads EAGVAQSPRYKIIEKRQSVAFWCNPISGHATLYWYQQILGQGPKLLIQFQNNGVVDDSQLPKDRFSAERLKGVDSTLKIQPAKLEDSAVYLCASSYTLEETQYFGPGTRLLVL.